The 10 T cell receptor beta chains given below trace back to one sample, sequenced in a study of blood T cells in healthy people across ages. Combining a sample-barcoded 5' primer with a J-beta primer mix, a second PCR ran for about 7 to 11 cycles. TCRdb passed the 5' RACE reads through MiXCR, listing each CDR3 protein once. The sample shows some 750,000 distinct CDR3 sequences, about a fifth of them seen only once. Sequencing input: blood. These receptor sequences come from a man in his 70s in good health.

This chain uses TRBV4-1 with TRBJ1-1; D remains ambiguous. Trimming cost V 0 bases and J 3 bases, with 14 bases left between them. Per the germline V gene, CDR1 is MGHRA and CDR2 is YSYEKL. The CDR3 has 16 residues. The CDR3 here is CASSQEGPQRHTEAFF. The CDR3 bases are TGCGCCAGCAGCCAAGAGGGTCCGCAGAGGCACACTGAAGCTTTCTTT.

The genes are TRBV27 and TRBJ1-1; D is perhaps TRBD1 (5 bases). The CDR3 contains 13 residues. Per germline, CDR1 MNHEY and CDR2 SMNVEV (reference sequence). V was shortened by 10 bases and J by 0 bases, with 12 bases between the two germline ends. CDR3 residues: CATKPGLNTEAFF. In nucleotides, the CDR3 is TGTGCCACCAAACCGGGACTGAACACTGAAGCTTTCTTT.

The gene calls are TRBV20-1 and TRBJ2-2; 7 bases line up with TRBD1. The length of the CDR3 is 16 residues. Looked up from germline, CDR1 is DFQATT and CDR2 is SNEGSKA (reference sequence). With V trimmed by 0 bases and J by 0 bases, 4 bases remained unmatched. DNA for the CDR3: TGCAGTGCTAGAGATCTACAGGGGCCGAACACCGGGGAGCTGTTTTTT. Translating it yields CSARDLQGPNTGELFF.

This clonotype appeared a few times. The chain carries TRBV7-8 and TRBJ2-3; 11 bases are a match to TRBD2. V trimming: 5 bases; J trimming: 4 bases; junction bases outside the gene matches: 8. The CDR3 length is 16 residues. The germline V gene has CDR1 SGHVS and CDR2 FQNEAQ. CDR3 in amino acids: CASSTLSGGASDTQYF. The CDR3 region has the DNA TGTGCCAGCAGCACCCTTAGCGGGGGGGCGTCAGATACGCAGTATTTT.

The CDR3 bases are TGTGCCAGCAGCTACGCGACTAGCGGGAGCACAGATACGCAGTATTTT. It specifies CASSYATSGSTDTQYF. The chain is built from TRBV7-2 and TRBJ2-3; 10 bases match TRBD2. This CDR3 is 16 amino acids long. Trimming cost V 4 bases and J 0 bases; bases outside gene matches: 4. The germline CDR1 and CDR2 sequences are SGHTA and FQGNSA.

CDR3 amino acids: CASSIGQGPMNTEAFF. The CDR3 region has the DNA TGTGCCAGCAGCATCGGACAGGGGCCCATGAACACTGAAGCTTTCTTT. The chain links TRBV5-4 to TRBJ1-1, with 9 bases that match TRBD1. Germline CDR1 reads SGHNT; CDR2 reads YYREEE (reference sequence). V dropped 4 bases and J dropped 0; count of bases not matched to a gene: 7. This CDR3 has 16 residues.

This clonotype was found a few times. The rearrangement joins TRBV4-3 to TRBJ2-5, with D uncertain. The DNA end lines up better with TRBJ2-1; the J call may be wrong. The CDR3 sequence is 14 residues long. Germline V gives CDR1 LGHNA, CDR2 YSLEER. DNA for the CDR3: TGCGCCAGCAGCCAAGGGCCTAGTATGGATGAGCAGTTCTTC. It codes for CASSQGPSMDEQFF.

The rearrangement uses TRBV7-9 and TRBJ2-5, with a possible D match to TRBD2 (6 bases). Germline V gene sequence: CDR1 SEHNR, CDR2 FQNEAQ (reference sequence). V shed 5 bases and J shed 11 bases, with 15 bases lying between them. CDR3 size: 12 residues. The chain's CDR3 is CASSPVGGEQYF. In nucleotides, the CDR3 is TGTGCCAGCAGCCCGGTGGGGGGAGAGCAGTACTTC. The full variable domain, completed using reference TRBV7-9 and TRBJ2-5, is DTGVSQNPRHKITKRGQNVTFRCDPISEHNRLYWYRQTLGQGPEFLTYFQNEAQLEKSRLLSDRFSAERPKGSFSTLEIQRTEQGDSAMYLCASSPVGGEQYFGPGTRLLVL.

This clonotype was seen a few times. V usage is TRBV6-5 and J usage is TRBJ2-5; D may be TRBD2 (5 bases). Germline assignment: CDR1 MNHEY and CDR2 SVGAGI. The CDR3 is 15 amino acids. V was pared by 4 bases and J by 5 bases, with 17 bases between. CDR3 sequence reads: CASSSPSAGKETQYF. CDR3 coding DNA: TGTGCCAGCAGTTCCCCTTCTGCCGGGAAGGAGACCCAGTACTTC.

V usage is TRBV7-2 and J usage is TRBJ2-1; 9 positions agree with TRBD1. Germline V CDR1 and CDR2: SGHTA, FQGNSA. This CDR3 has 15 amino acids. Losses at the gene ends were 8 bases for V and 3 bases for J; bases not matched to a gene: 8. The CDR3 spells CASGHGTGFYNEQFF. CDR3 nucleotides: TGTGCCAGCGGCCACGGGACAGGGTTCTACAATGAGCAGTTCTTC.